A selection of T cell receptor beta chains follows, all from one sample in a study of beta chain features in type 1 diabetes. TCRdb's table, derived via immunoSEQ multiplex PCR, lists solely in-frame clones and lacks some. The sample lists 900,000 or so clones, about a sixth occurring once. Sequencing was performed on naive CD4+ T cells from blood. The receptors originated from a woman under 30 in good health. CDR3s include the opening cysteine and the closing phenylalanine or tryptophan. A D gene is named only where the DNA matches it firmly. The size entry is marked missing in some rows and otherwise reads once, few, many or a size class.

v_call	cdr3_length	j_call	clone_size	d_call	cdr3_aa	cdr3_nt
TRBV21-1	17	TRBJ2-5	-	-	CASSKPSDERRGETQYF	TGTGCCAGCAGCAAACCCTCAGATGAGAGGCGCGGCGAGACCCAGTACTTC
TRBV18	15	TRBJ2-7	few	-	CASSPTFSGPDEQYF	TGTGCCAGCTCACCAACGTTTTCAGGGCCGGACGAGCAGTACTTC
TRBV6-5	11	TRBJ2-3	few	-	CATSGADTQYF	TGTGCCACCTCCGGGGCAGATACGCAGTATTTT
TRBV20-1	11	TRBJ2-5	-	-	CSARSRGTQYF	TGCAGTGCTAGGTCGAGGGGGACCCAGTACTTC
TRBV18	17	TRBJ2-5	-	TRBD2	CASSQPGLAGVRKTQYF	TGTGCCAGCTCACAACCGGGACTAGCGGGAGTTCGGAAGACCCAGTACTTC
TRBV18	14	TRBJ2-6	few	-	CASSPTEGANVLTF	TGTGCCAGCTCACCGACGGAAGGGGCCAACGTCCTGACTTTC
TRBV6-5	15	TRBJ2-7	few	TRBD1	CASSYQPGQGFEQYF	TGTGCCAGCAGTTACCAACCGGGACAGGGGTTCGAGCAGTACTTC
TRBV28	15	TRBJ2-3	few	TRBD1	CASSLVGQGTDTQYF	TGTGCCAGCAGTTTAGTGGGACAGGGGACAGATACGCAGTATTTT
TRBV9	14	TRBJ2-1	-	TRBD2	CASSVSTSRGEQFF	TGTGCCAGCAGCGTTTCGACTAGCCGCGGTGAGCAGTTCTTC
TRBV15	14	TRBJ1-1	-	-	CATSRDRLGDEAFF	TGTGCCACCAGCAGAGATCGGCTGGGAGACGAAGCTTTCTTT
TRBV10-2	10	TRBJ2-7	-	-	CASSRLEQYF	TGCGCCAGCAGCCGACTGGAGCAGTACTTC
TRBV6-5	14	TRBJ2-7	few	-	CASRRGGPSYEQYF	TGTGCCAGCAGACGGGGAGGACCCTCCTACGAGCAGTACTTC
TRBV11-2	15	TRBJ2-4	-	TRBD2	CASSSSGSGRNIQYF	TGTGCCAGCAGCTCTAGCGGGAGTGGCAGAAACATTCAGTACTTC
TRBV2	12	TRBJ2-1	-	-	CASVEPYNEQFF	TGTGCCAGCGTGGAGCCCTACAATGAGCAGTTCTTC
TRBV19	13	TRBJ1-2	-	-	CATEPRTNYGYTF	TGTGCCACCGAACCGAGGACTAACTATGGCTACACCTTC
TRBV10-3	14	TRBJ2-7	few	-	CAISRDSAAYEQYF	TGTGCCATCAGCCGGGACTCAGCGGCCTACGAGCAGTACTTC
TRBV19	15	TRBJ2-7	-	TRBD1	CASSWGTGVPYEQYF	TGTGCCAGTAGCTGGGGGACAGGGGTTCCCTACGAGCAGTACTTC
TRBV11-2	17	TRBJ1-1	-	-	CASSPSSTRAINTEAFF	TGTGCCAGCAGCCCAAGTTCTACACGAGCAATTAACACTGAAGCTTTCTTT
TRBV7-9	16	TRBJ2-1	-	TRBD2	CASSDTLSGPVNEQFF	TGTGCCAGCAGCGATACCCTTAGCGGGCCCGTCAATGAGCAGTTCTTC
TRBV4-3	16	TRBJ2-2	few	TRBD2	CASSQEWGGRTGELFF	TGCGCCAGCAGCCAAGAGTGGGGAGGGAGAACCGGGGAGCTGTTTTTT
TRBV7-3	14	TRBJ2-1	-	TRBD2	CASSGGSSYNEQFF	TGTGCCAGTTCCGGGGGGAGCTCCTACAATGAGCAGTTCTTC
TRBV7-9	13	TRBJ2-5	few	-	CASSLHSAETQYF	TGTGCCAGCAGCTTACATTCGGCTGAGACCCAGTACTTC
TRBV7-9	13	TRBJ2-7	few	-	CASSLVGGHEQYF	TGTGCCAGCAGCTTAGTCGGGGGACATGAGCAGTACTTC
TRBV28	12	TRBJ1-2	few	-	CASKYGNYGYTF	TGTGCCAGCAAATACGGAAACTATGGCTACACCTTC
TRBV9	15	TRBJ2-2	-	-	CASSVGALESGELFF	TGTGCCAGCAGCGTAGGGGCTCTAGAATCCGGGGAGCTGTTTTTT
TRBV18	15	TRBJ2-1	-	-	CASSPPEGANNEQFF	TGTGCCAGCTCACCACCAGAAGGGGCAAACAATGAGCAGTTCTTC
TRBV18	16	TRBJ2-1	-	TRBD2	CASSPPSGRGSNEQFF	TGTGCCAGCTCACCACCGTCCGGGAGGGGTTCCAATGAGCAGTTCTTC
TRBV5-6	12	TRBJ2-7	few	-	CASSIGSYEQYF	TGTGCCAGCAGCATAGGCTCCTACGAGCAGTACTTC
TRBV28	12	TRBJ2-7	-	-	CASSLLNYEQYF	TGTGCCAGCAGTTTACTGAACTACGAGCAGTACTTC
TRBV28	14	TRBJ1-1	few	-	CASTRGGVNTEAFF	TGTGCCAGCACTCGCGGGGGGGTGAACACTGAAGCTTTCTTT
TRBV7-6	17	TRBJ2-5	few	TRBD2	CASSFIVGTSGRETQYF	TGTGCCAGCAGCTTCATCGTGGGGACTAGCGGGAGAGAGACCCAGTACTTC
TRBV6-1	15	TRBJ2-7	once	TRBD2	CASSDPGLASYEQYF	TGTGCCAGCAGTGATCCGGGACTAGCCTCCTACGAGCAGTACTTC
TRBV28	14	TRBJ2-3	few	TRBD2	CASSRGRATDTQYF	TGTGCCAGCAGCCGCGGGAGGGCGACAGATACGCAGTATTTT
TRBV28	17	TRBJ2-6	-	-	CASSGDTYYSGANVLTF	TGTGCCAGCAGTGGGGACACCTATTACTCTGGGGCCAACGTCCTGACTTTC
TRBV28	13	TRBJ2-1	few	-	CASSSGDKNEQFF	TGTGCCAGCAGTTCAGGGGACAAGAATGAGCAGTTCTTC